This T cell receptor beta chain was identified in a study of blood T cells in healthy people across ages. Study information: In model experiments, template switching was able to capture about one barcoded beta molecule for every two T cells that were present. Study-wide results and caveats: Percentage of naive T cells showed a strong correlation with TCR beta diversity.

The V gene lost 5 bases and the J gene lost 3 bases, with 12 bases spanning the gap. This CDR3 has 14 amino acids. This clonotype has at least ten counts. Its antigen is not known. Then a second PCR, running roughly 7 to 11 cycles, was carried out with a sample-barcoded 5' primer and a J-beta primer mix. In TCRdb, the 5' RACE reads were re-called with MiXCR into one record per CDR3 protein. The sample has approximately 1.5 million distinct CDR3 sequences, 35% to 45% seen once. The receptor was derived from a woman younger than 30 in good health. The V and J genes are TRBV12-3 or TRBV12-4 and TRBJ2-3; D unclear. Source material: blood. In DNA form, the CDR3 reads TGTGCCAGCAGTCCTATGACACATACAGATACGCAGTATTTT. It is translated as CASSPMTHTDTQYF.